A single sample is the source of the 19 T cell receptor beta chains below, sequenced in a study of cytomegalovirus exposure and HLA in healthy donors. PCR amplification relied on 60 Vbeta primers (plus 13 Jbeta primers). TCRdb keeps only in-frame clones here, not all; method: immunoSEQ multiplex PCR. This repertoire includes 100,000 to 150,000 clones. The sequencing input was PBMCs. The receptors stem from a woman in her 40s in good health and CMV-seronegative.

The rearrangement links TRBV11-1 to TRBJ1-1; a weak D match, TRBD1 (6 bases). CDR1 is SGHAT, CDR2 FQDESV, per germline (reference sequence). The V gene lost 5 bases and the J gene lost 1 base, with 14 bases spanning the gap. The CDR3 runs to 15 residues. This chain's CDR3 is CASSATGSGNTEAFF. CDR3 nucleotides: TGTGCCAGCAGCGCGACAGGTTCCGGGAACACTGAAGCTTTCTTT.

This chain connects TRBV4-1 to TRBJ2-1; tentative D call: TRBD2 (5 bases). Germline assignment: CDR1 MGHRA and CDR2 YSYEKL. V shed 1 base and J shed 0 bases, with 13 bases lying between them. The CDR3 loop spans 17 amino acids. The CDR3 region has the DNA TGCGCCAGCAGCCAAGCGGAGGACCTTTCCTCCTACAATGAGCAGTTCTTC. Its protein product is CASSQAEDLSSYNEQFF.

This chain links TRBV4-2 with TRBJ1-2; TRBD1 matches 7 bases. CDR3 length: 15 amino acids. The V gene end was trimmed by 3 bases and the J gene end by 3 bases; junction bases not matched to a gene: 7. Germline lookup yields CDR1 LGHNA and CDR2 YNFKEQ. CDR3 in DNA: TGTGCCAGCAGCCAGCGGCGGGACAGAGACTATGGCTACACCTTC. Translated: CASSQRRDRDYGYTF.

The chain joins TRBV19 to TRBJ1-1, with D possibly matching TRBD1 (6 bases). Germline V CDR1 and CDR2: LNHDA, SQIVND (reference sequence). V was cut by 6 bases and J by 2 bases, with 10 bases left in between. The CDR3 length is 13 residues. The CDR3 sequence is CASREQGNTEAFF. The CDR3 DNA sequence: TGTGCCAGTAGGGAACAGGGAAACACTGAAGCTTTCTTT.

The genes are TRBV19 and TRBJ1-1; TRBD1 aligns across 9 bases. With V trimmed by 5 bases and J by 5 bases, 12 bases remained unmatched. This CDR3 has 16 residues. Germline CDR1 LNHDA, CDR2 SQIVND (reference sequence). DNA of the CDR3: TGTGCCAGTAGTCCCAACAGGGGGCGCGGGAGTACTGAAGCTTTCTTT. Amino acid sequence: CASSPNRGRGSTEAFF.

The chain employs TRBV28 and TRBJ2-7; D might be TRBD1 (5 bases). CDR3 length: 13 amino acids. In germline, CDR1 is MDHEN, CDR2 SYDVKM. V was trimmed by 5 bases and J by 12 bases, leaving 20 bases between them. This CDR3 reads CASSMGPPLDAYV. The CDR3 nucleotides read TGTGCCAGCAGTATGGGGCCTCCCCTTGACGCGTACGTC.

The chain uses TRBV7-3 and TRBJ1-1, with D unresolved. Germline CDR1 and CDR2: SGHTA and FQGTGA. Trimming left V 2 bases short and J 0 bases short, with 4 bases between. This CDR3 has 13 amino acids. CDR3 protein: CASSLRMNTEAFF. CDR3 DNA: TGTGCCAGCAGCTTACGTATGAACACTGAAGCTTTCTTT.

The chain's CDR3 is CASSVVDTQYF. For the CDR3, the DNA is TGTGCCAGCAGCGTTGTTGATACGCAGTATTTT. This chain joins TRBV28 and TRBJ2-3; D remains unclear. Trimming cost V 6 bases and J 6 bases, with 7 bases left between them. Looked up from germline, CDR1 is MDHEN and CDR2 is SYDVKM. The CDR3 has 11 residues.

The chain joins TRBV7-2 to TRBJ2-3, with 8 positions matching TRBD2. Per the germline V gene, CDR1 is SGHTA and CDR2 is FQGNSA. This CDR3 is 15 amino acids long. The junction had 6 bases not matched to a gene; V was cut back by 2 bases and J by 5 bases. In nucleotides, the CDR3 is TGTGCCAGCAGCTTATCGCGGGGGGACAAAGATACGCAGTATTTT. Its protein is CASSLSRGDKDTQYF.

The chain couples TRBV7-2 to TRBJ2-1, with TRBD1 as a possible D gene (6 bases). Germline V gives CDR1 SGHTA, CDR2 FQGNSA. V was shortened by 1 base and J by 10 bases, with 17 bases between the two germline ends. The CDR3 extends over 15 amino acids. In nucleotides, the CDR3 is TGTGCCAGCAGCTTAGACCGGGACACTGGGTGGGAGCAGTTCTTC. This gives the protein CASSLDRDTGWEQFF.

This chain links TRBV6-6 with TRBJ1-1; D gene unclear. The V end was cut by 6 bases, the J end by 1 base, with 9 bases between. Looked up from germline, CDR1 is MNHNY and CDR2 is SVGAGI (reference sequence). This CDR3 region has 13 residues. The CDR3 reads CASRVRWNTEAFF. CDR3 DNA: TGTGCCAGCAGGGTCAGGTGGAACACTGAAGCTTTCTTT.

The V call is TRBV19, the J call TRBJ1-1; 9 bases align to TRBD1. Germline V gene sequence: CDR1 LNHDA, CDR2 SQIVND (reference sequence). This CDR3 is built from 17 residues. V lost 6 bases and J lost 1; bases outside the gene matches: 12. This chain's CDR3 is CASRLPGTGTENTEAFF. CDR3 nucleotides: TGTGCCAGTAGACTACCGGGGACAGGGACCGAGAACACTGAAGCTTTCTTT.

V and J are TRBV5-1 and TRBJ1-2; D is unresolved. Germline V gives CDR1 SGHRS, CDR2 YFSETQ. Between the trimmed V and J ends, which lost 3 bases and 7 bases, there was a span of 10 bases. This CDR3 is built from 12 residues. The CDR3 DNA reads TGCGCCAGCAGCTGGGAGGGTACTGGCTACACCTTC. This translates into CASSWEGTGYTF. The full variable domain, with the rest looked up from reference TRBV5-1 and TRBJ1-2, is KAGVTQTPRYLIKTRGQQVTLSCSPISGHRSVSWYQQTPGQGLQFLFEYFSETQRNKGNFPGRFSGRQFSNSRSEMNVSTLELGDSALYLCASSWEGTGYTFGSGTRLTVV.

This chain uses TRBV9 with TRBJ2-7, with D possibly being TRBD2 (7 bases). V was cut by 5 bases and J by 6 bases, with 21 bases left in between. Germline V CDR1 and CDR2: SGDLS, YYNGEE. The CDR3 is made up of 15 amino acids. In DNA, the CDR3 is TGTGCCAGCAGTAGTAGCCCCGGAGGGGGGGGCGAGCAGTACTTC. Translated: CASSSSPGGGGEQYF.

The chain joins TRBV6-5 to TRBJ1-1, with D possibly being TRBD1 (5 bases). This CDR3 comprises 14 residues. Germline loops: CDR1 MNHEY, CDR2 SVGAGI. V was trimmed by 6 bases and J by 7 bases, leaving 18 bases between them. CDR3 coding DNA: TGTGCCAGCAGGCAGCCAGGGTCCGCCGGTGAAGCTTTCTTT. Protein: CASRQPGSAGEAFF.

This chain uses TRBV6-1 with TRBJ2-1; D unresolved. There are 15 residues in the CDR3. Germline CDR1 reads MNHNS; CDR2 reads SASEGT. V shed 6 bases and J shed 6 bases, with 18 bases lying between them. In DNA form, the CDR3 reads TGTGCCAGCAGCGACACGGCTTTACCAATCAATGAGCAGTTCTTC. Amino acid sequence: CASSDTALPINEQFF.

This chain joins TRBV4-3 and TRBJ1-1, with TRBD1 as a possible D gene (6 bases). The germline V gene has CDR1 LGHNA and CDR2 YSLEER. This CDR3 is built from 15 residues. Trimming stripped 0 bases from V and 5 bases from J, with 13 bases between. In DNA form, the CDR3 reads TGCGCCAGCAGCCAAGATCCGGGGGGGCGGACTGAAGCTTTCTTT. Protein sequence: CASSQDPGGRTEAFF.

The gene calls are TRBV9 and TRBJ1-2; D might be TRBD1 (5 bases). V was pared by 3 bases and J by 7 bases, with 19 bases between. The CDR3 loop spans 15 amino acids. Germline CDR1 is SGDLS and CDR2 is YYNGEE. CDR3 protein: CASSAFGQGKSGYTF. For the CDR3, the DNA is TGTGCCAGCAGCGCGTTCGGGCAGGGCAAGAGTGGCTACACCTTC.

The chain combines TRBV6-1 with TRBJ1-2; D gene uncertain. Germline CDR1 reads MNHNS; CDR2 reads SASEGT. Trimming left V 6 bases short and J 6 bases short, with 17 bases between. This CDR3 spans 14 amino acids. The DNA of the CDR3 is TGTGCCAGCAGACCCGGGGAACAGAGCGATGGCTACACCTTC. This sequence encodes CASRPGEQSDGYTF.